Listed below are T cell receptor beta chains from one sample, sequenced in a study of blood T cell repertoires in COVID-19. Generated by immunoSEQ multiplex PCR, the TCRdb table keeps only in-frame clones and is missing some. The table lists 75,000 to 80,000 clones, approximately 89% of them singletons. The sample was peripheral blood. Every receptor here comes from a human donor in a cohort sampled during active COVID-19. Both conserved end residues are part of each CDR3. D genes are given only for firm matches. Expanded clones get a size class; other rows say once, few or many, or leave the size out.

d_call,clone_size,cdr3_length,j_call,v_call,cdr3_nt,cdr3_aa
TRBD1,NA,15,TRBJ2-3,TRBV7-3,TGTGCCAGCAGCTTAAATACAGGGGAATCCGATACGCAGTATTTT,CASSLNTGESDTQYF
NA,NA,15,TRBJ2-5,TRBV7-8,TGTGCCAGCAGCTTGGGGCATGGGACACAAGAGACCCAGTACTTC,CASSLGHGTQETQYF
NA,NA,15,TRBJ2-1,TRBV11-2,TGTGCCAGCAGGCCAGGGGGGAGCTCCTACAATGAGCAGTTCTTC,CASRPGGSSYNEQFF
TRBD1,NA,15,TRBJ2-2,TRBV7-8,TGTGCCAGCAGACCTAGGGGGCCGGTTAAGGCGGGGCTGTTTTTT,CASRPRGPVKAGLFF
NA,once,15,TRBJ2-3,TRBV5-1,TGCGCCAGCAGCTTGGGCTCCCCTGGAGCAGATACGCAGTATTTT,CASSLGSPGADTQYF
TRBD2,once,14,TRBJ2-5,TRBV5-5,TGTGCCAGCAGCTCGCTAGCGGGGAAAGAGACCCAGTACTTC,CASSSLAGKETQYF
NA,NA,13,TRBJ2-1,TRBV6-2/TRBV6-3,TGTGCCAGCAGTTTCCTCACTGACAATGAGCAGTTCTTC,CASSFLTDNEQFF
NA,once,15,TRBJ1-5,TRBV5-6,TGTGCCAGCAGCTTGGGGGGAGGCCTCAATCAGCCCCAGCATTTT,CASSLGGGLNQPQHF
TRBD1,NA,15,TRBJ2-5,TRBV7-9,TGTGCCAGCAGCTTGCCACAGGGGTCCCAAGAGACCCAGTACTTC,CASSLPQGSQETQYF
TRBD1,NA,15,TRBJ2-7,TRBV6-5,TGTGCCAGCAGCTTCGACAGGGCAGGGGCCTACGAGCAGTACTTC,CASSFDRAGAYEQYF
TRBD1,NA,16,TRBJ2-2,TRBV18,TGTGCCAGCTCACCGTACCGGGACAGGGCCACCGGGGAGCTGTTTTTT,CASSPYRDRATGELFF
NA,NA,12,TRBJ2-7,TRBV19,TGTGCCAGTAGTCAACGGAGGACCGAGCAGTACTTC,CASSQRRTEQYF
NA,NA,17,TRBJ2-1,TRBV7-9,TGTGCCAGCAGCTCTCTAAGGCAGGGTAACGACTACAATGAGCAGTTCTTC,CASSSLRQGNDYNEQFF
TRBD1,NA,15,TRBJ2-7,TRBV20-1,TGCAGTGCTAGTCTTCCGGGACAGGGCACCTACGAGCAGTACTTC,CSASLPGQGTYEQYF
TRBD1,NA,14,TRBJ1-6,TRBV27,TGTGCCAGCAGCTTACAGGGGAGTAATTCACCCCTCCACTTT,CASSLQGSNSPLHF
TRBD1,NA,16,TRBJ1-2,TRBV4-3,TGCGCCAGCAGCCAAGCCGGACAGGGGGAGAACTATGGCTACACCTTC,CASSQAGQGENYGYTF
NA,NA,14,TRBJ1-6,TRBV11-2,TGTGCCAGCAGCTTGACGCTTCAGGGATCACCCCTCCACTTT,CASSLTLQGSPLHF
NA,NA,13,TRBJ2-1,TRBV12-3/TRBV12-4,TGTGCCAGCAGTTTACGGGGTTCAGGTGAGCAGTTCTTC,CASSLRGSGEQFF
NA,NA,15,TRBJ2-1,TRBV7-9,TGTGCCAGCAGCTTAGCAGGCAGGACTTACAATGAGCAGTTCTTC,CASSLAGRTYNEQFF
NA,once,15,TRBJ2-5,TRBV5-8,TGTGCCAGCACCCCAGAGGGGGGGGATGGGGAGACCCAGTACTTC,CASTPEGGDGETQYF
NA,NA,11,TRBJ2-5,TRBV9,TGTGCCAGCAGCGCACAAGAGACCCAGTACTTC,CASSAQETQYF
NA,NA,13,TRBJ2-7,TRBV27,TGTGCCAGCAGTCGCCGACAGACGTACGAGCAGTACTTC,CASSRRQTYEQYF
TRBD1,NA,16,TRBJ1-5,TRBV6-6,TGTGCCAGCAGTTTCGATCCCGGGACAGGATATCAGCCCCAGCATTTT,CASSFDPGTGYQPQHF
NA,NA,16,TRBJ2-3,TRBV7-2,TGTGCCAGCAGCTTAGGGGTCGGGGGATCATGGGATACGCAGTATTTT,CASSLGVGGSWDTQYF
TRBD1,NA,14,TRBJ1-1,TRBV6-5,TGTGCCAGCAGTTTACGGACAGGGAGGACTGAAGCTTTCTTT,CASSLRTGRTEAFF
TRBD1,NA,14,TRBJ1-6,TRBV7-2,TGTGCCAGCAGCCCCCGGACAGGGAATTCACCCCTCCACTTT,CASSPRTGNSPLHF
NA,few,17,TRBJ2-3,TRBV7-3,TGTGCCAGCAGCTCCCGTGGGGCGAGCCCTAGCACAGATACGCAGTATTTT,CASSSRGASPSTDTQYF